The 30 T cell receptor beta chains below were found in one sample sequenced in a study of blood T cell repertoires in COVID-19. Produced via immunoSEQ multiplex PCR; TCRdb's table is partial and in-frame only. This table has about 240,000 clones, about four fifths appearing once. Sequencing used peripheral blood. Every receptor here comes from a man in his thirties or forties who had recovered from COVID-19.

This rearrangement joins TRBV10-2 to TRBJ1-4; D unclear. Germline CDR1 reads WSHSY; CDR2 reads SAAADI. V was pared by 2 bases and J by 6 bases, with 10 bases between. The CDR3 is 14 amino acids. In nucleotides, the CDR3 is TGCGCCAGCAGTGAGCCGGGTTTGGATGAAAAACTGTTTTTT. Protein product: CASSEPGLDEKLFF.

Here the CDR3 DNA reads TGCGCCAGCAGCTTGGAAGCTAGCGGGGGGGCCACCGGGGAGCTGTTTTTT. Translation gives CASSLEASGGATGELFF. This chain links TRBV5-1 with TRBJ2-2; 12 bases are a match to TRBD2. This CDR3 region has 17 residues. The germline V gene encodes CDR1 SGHRS and CDR2 YFSETQ. Unmatched junction bases numbered 4, after V lost 0 bases and J lost 4 bases.

This rearrangement joins TRBV5-6 to TRBJ2-1, with D unclear. The CDR3 is made up of 14 amino acids. The germline V and J ends were trimmed by 4 bases and 4 bases, with 12 bases remaining between them. Per the germline V gene, CDR1 is SGHDT and CDR2 is YYEEEE. The CDR3 loop is CASSPRRYYNEQFF. CDR3 bases: TGTGCCAGCAGCCCCCGCCGGTATTACAATGAGCAGTTCTTC.

The chain recombines TRBV11-2 with TRBJ2-7, with a possible D match to TRBD2 (6 bases). Germline CDR1 reads SGHAT; CDR2 reads FQNNGV. Trimming took off 1 base at V and 3 bases at J, with 13 bases between the two ends. The CDR3 covers 15 residues. The CDR3 bases are TGTGCCAGCAGCTTAGTGGGACTCACCGGCTACGAGCAGTACTTC. Protein: CASSLVGLTGYEQYF.

This clone was seen once. V and J are TRBV11-3 and TRBJ2-2, with 15 nucleotides matching TRBD2. Germline CDR1 reads SGHNT; CDR2 reads YENEEA. The CDR3 has 20 residues. V shed 5 bases and J 0 bases; nucleotides not matched to a gene: 10. The CDR3 is CASSTWGLAGGNSNTGELFF. The CDR3 DNA reads as TGTGCCAGCAGCACTTGGGGACTAGCGGGGGGAAATTCGAACACCGGGGAGCTGTTTTTT.

This chain connects TRBV6-2 or TRBV6-3 to TRBJ2-7, with a tentative D call TRBD1 (6 bases). The germline CDR1 and CDR2 sequences are MNHEY and SVGEGT. CDR3 size: 12 residues. With 0 bases removed from V and 7 bases from J, the gap between germline ends came to 7 bases. CDR3 sequence (DNA): TGTGCCAGCAGTTACTCAGGGACAGAGCAGTACGTC. Amino acid sequence: CASSYSGTEQYV.

The V and J genes are TRBV2 and TRBJ1-1; tentatively, D is TRBD1 (5 bases). The CDR3 extends over 11 amino acids. Trimming removed 8 bases at V and 5 bases at J, with 9 bases between. Germline CDR1 and CDR2: SNHLY and FYNNEI. CDR3: CASLRETEAFF. CDR3 DNA sequence: TGTGCCAGCCTCAGGGAAACTGAAGCTTTCTTT.

The V call is TRBV7-3, the J call TRBJ1-1, with TRBD1 as a possible D gene (6 bases). Germline values: CDR1 SGHTA, CDR2 FQGTGA. The CDR3 is 13 amino acids. V was clipped by 5 bases and J by 6 bases, with 13 bases between them. In DNA form, the CDR3 reads TGTGCCAGCAGCCGACAGGCAGGAGCTGAAGCTTTCTTT. Translated: CASSRQAGAEAFF.

This clone has a single count. This chain connects TRBV6-4 to TRBJ2-1; TRBD2 is a possible D gene (6 bases). The germline V gene encodes CDR1 MRHNA and CDR2 SNTAGT. The germline V and J ends were trimmed by 5 bases and 0 bases, with 11 bases remaining between them. The CDR3 sequence is 15 residues long. The CDR3 region is CASSTSPSSYNEQFF. DNA of the CDR3: TGTGCCAGCAGTACTAGCCCGAGCTCCTACAATGAGCAGTTCTTC.

The gene calls are TRBV21-1 and TRBJ2-5; TRBD1 was called by the table and not checked on the DNA. TRBV21-1 is marked as a pseudogene. This CDR3 region has 22 residues. CDR3 amino acids: CASSKALSSVDRLWGRRETQYF. CDR3 sequence (DNA): TGTGCCAGCAGCAAAGCCCTCTCCTCGGTGGACAGGCTCTGGGGTAGGAGAGAGACCCAGTACTTC.

This clone was seen just once. This chain connects TRBV3-1 (or the pseudogene TRBV3-2) to TRBJ2-7, with D tentatively TRBD2 (7 bases). Germline V CDR1 and CDR2: LGHDT, YNNKEL (reference sequence). The CDR3 spans 14 residues. V was trimmed by 0 bases and J by 7 bases, leaving 13 bases between them. The CDR3 region has the DNA TGTGCCAGCAGCCAAGATTGGGGGGGCCAGGAGCAGTACGTC. It encodes CASSQDWGGQEQYV.

The chain carries TRBV5-6 and TRBJ2-1, with 7 bases fitting TRBD2. Germline V gives CDR1 SGHDT, CDR2 YYEEEE. Trimming took 0 bases from V and 4 from J; bases not matched to a gene: 7. The CDR3 length is 16 residues. CDR3 coding DNA: TGTGCCAGCAGCTTGGACGTCGAGCGGGGATACAATGAGCAGTTCTTC. It is translated as CASSLDVERGYNEQFF.

The rearrangement joins TRBV29-1 to TRBJ2-4, with 7 bases lining up with TRBD2. V trimming: 0 bases; J trimming: 0 bases; junction bases outside the gene matches: 5. CDR3 size: 16 residues. Germline CDR1 and CDR2: SQVTM and ANQGSEA. The CDR3 loop reads CSVEDRAGVAKNIQYF. The DNA for the CDR3 is TGCAGCGTTGAAGATCGGGCGGGGGTAGCCAAAAACATTCAGTACTTC.

The chain combines TRBV28 with TRBJ2-5, with 8 bases identical to TRBD2. With V trimmed by 5 bases and J by 2 bases, 7 bases remained unmatched. CDR3 length equals 15 residues. From germline, CDR1 is MDHEN and CDR2 SYDVKM. DNA of the CDR3: TGTGCCAGCAGTCGTAGCGGGGCGCTACAAGAGACCCAGTACTTC. It yields the protein CASSRSGALQETQYF. The full variable domain, in which reference TRBV28 and TRBJ2-5 provide the parts outside the CDR3, is DVKVTQSSRYLVKRTGEKVFLECVQDMDHENMFWYRQDPGLGLRLIYFSYDVKMKEKGDIPEGYSVSREKKERFSLILESASTNQTSMYLCASSRSGALQETQYFGPGTRLLVL.

The chain couples TRBV2 to TRBJ1-5, with TRBD1 matching 8 bases. The CDR3 extends over 14 amino acids. V shed 4 bases and J 7 bases; nucleotides not matched to a gene: 6. Germline CDR1 and CDR2: SNHLY and FYNNEI. CDR3 residues: CASSGSDRAQPQHF. DNA for the CDR3: TGTGCCAGCAGTGGATCGGACAGGGCACAGCCCCAGCATTTT.

The chain links TRBV2 to TRBJ1-2; weak D call: TRBD1 (6 bases). The CDR3 is 14 residues long. The germline gives CDR1 SNHLY, CDR2 FYNNEI. Trimming left V 2 bases short and J 5 bases short, with 12 bases between. CDR3 nucleotides: TGTGCCAGCAGTGAAATGACAGGCCCATATGGCTACACCTTC. Protein sequence: CASSEMTGPYGYTF. The whole variable domain, filled in from reference TRBV2 and TRBJ1-2, reads EPEVTQTPSHQVTQMGQEVILRCVPISNHLYFYWYRQILGQKVEFLVSFYNNEISEKSEIFDDQFSVERPDGSNFTLKIRSTKLEDSAMYFCASSEMTGPYGYTFGSGTRLTVV.

The rearrangement links TRBV11-2 to TRBJ1-1; 7 positions match TRBD1. V gave up 7 bases and J gave up 3 bases; unmatched junction bases: 11. Germline values: CDR1 SGHAT, CDR2 FQNNGV. The CDR3 runs to 15 residues. CDR3 sequence: CASISIQGGYTEAFF. DNA for the CDR3: TGTGCCAGCATCTCAATTCAGGGGGGTTACACTGAAGCTTTCTTT.

The rearrangement uses TRBV18 and TRBJ2-7, with 10 bases that match TRBD1. The CDR3 has 15 residues. Germline V gives CDR1 KGHSH, CDR2 LQKENI. V gave up 6 bases and J gave up 1 base; unmatched junction bases: 6. Written as DNA, the CDR3 is TGTGCCAGCTCCCGAGGGACAGGGGATTCCTACGAGCAGTACTTC. It is translated as CASSRGTGDSYEQYF.

The rearrangement uses TRBV10-3 and TRBJ1-1; 7 positions match TRBD1. The length of the CDR3 is 15 residues. The ends lost 2 bases at V and 1 base at J; junction bases unmatched: 4. Germline-derived CDR1 and CDR2 are ENHRY and SYGVKD. The CDR3 bases are TGTGCCATCAGTGAGACCACAGGGGAGAACACTGAAGCTTTCTTT. This translates into CAISETTGENTEAFF.

This clone was seen only a few times. In DNA form, the CDR3 reads TGTGCCAGCAGCTTAACAGGGGACGGCGGTGGCTACACCTTC. It specifies CASSLTGDGGGYTF. This rearrangement joins TRBV7-9 to TRBJ1-2; 7 bases align to TRBD1. The germline V gene encodes CDR1 SEHNR and CDR2 FQNEAQ (reference sequence). This CDR3 has 14 amino acids. The V gene end was trimmed by 2 bases and the J gene end by 7 bases; junction bases not matched to a gene: 7.

This chain uses TRBV6-1 with TRBJ1-1; D remains unclear. This CDR3 contains 14 residues. The V gene lost 3 bases and the J gene lost 4 bases, with 12 bases spanning the gap. CDR1 is MNHNS and CDR2 is SASEGT in the germline V gene. Here the CDR3 DNA reads TGTGCCAGCAGTGACCTCTCTAAAAGCACTGAAGCTTTCTTT. Translation gives CASSDLSKSTEAFF.

The chain recombines TRBV5-5 with TRBJ2-7; 7 nucleotides align to TRBD1. V dropped 5 bases and J dropped 2; count of bases not matched to a gene: 7. CDR3 length equals 14 residues. Per germline, CDR1 SGHKS and CDR2 YYEKEE (reference sequence). CDR3 protein: CASSNRGPTYEQYF. CDR3 DNA sequence: TGTGCCAGCAGTAACAGGGGCCCTACCTACGAGCAGTACTTC.

The rearrangement joins TRBV4-1 to TRBJ1-1, with a tentative D call TRBD1 (5 bases). V was shortened by 6 bases and J by 1 base, with 15 bases between the two germline ends. CDR1 is MGHRA, CDR2 YSYEKL, per germline. The CDR3 consists of 15 residues. CDR3 protein: CASRKITGRNTEAFF. As DNA, the CDR3 is TGCGCCAGCAGGAAGATAACAGGAAGGAACACTGAAGCTTTCTTT.

CDR3 in amino acids: CASSPGEGGDTEAFF. In DNA form, the CDR3 reads TGTGCCAGCTCACCGGGTGAGGGAGGCGACACTGAAGCTTTCTTT. This sequence joins TRBV18 and TRBJ1-1; unclear D gene. CDR3 size: 15 residues. Germline V gives CDR1 KGHSH, CDR2 LQKENI. V was shortened by 3 bases and J by 3 bases, with 14 bases between the two germline ends.

The rearrangement uses TRBV6-5 and TRBJ2-7, with 8 bases fitting TRBD1. The CDR3 sequence is 13 residues long. V gave up 8 bases and J gave up 0 bases; unmatched junction bases: 3. Germline CDR1 is MNHEY and CDR2 is SVGAGI. CDR3 sequence reads: CASATGDSYEQYV. CDR3 in DNA: TGTGCCAGCGCGACAGGGGACTCCTACGAGCAGTACGTC.

V and J are TRBV5-1 and TRBJ1-3, with 8 bases that match TRBD1. In germline, CDR1 is SGHRS, CDR2 YFSETQ. The CDR3 sequence is 18 residues long. Trimming took 3 bases from V and 0 from J; bases not matched to a gene: 11. The CDR3 nucleotides read TGCGCCAGCAGCTCCTCAGGGGGCCCCTCTCCCTCTGGAAACACCATATATTTT. This sequence encodes CASSSSGGPSPSGNTIYF.

This sequence joins TRBV6-1 and TRBJ1-3; no clear D gene. The CDR3 totals 13 residues. The germline CDR1 and CDR2 sequences are MNHNS and SASEGT. V gave up 1 base and J gave up 4 bases, with 5 bases separating them. In DNA, the CDR3 is TGTGCCAGCAGTGAAGTTGGCGGAAACACCATATATTTT. Amino acid sequence: CASSEVGGNTIYF.

V usage is TRBV6-2 or TRBV6-3 and J usage is TRBJ2-6; maybe TRBD2 (6 bases). The V gene's germline CDR1 is MNHEY and CDR2 SVGEGT. The CDR3 has 16 amino acids. The V and J ends lost 0 bases and 5 bases respectively, with 11 bases between them. The CDR3 coding sequence is TGTGCCAGCAGTTACTCGGAGGGACTCTGGGCCAACGTCCTGACTTTC. Amino acid sequence: CASSYSEGLWANVLTF.

The chain combines TRBV9 with TRBJ2-2, with D perhaps TRBD1 (6 bases). Germline CDR1 and CDR2: SGDLS and YYNGEE. CDR3 size: 11 residues. V lost 8 bases, J lost 5 bases, and 7 bases lay in between. CDR3 bases: TGTGCCAGAGGGGGAACCGGGGAGCTGTTTTTT. Translating it yields CARGGTGELFF. The variable domain in full, completed from reference TRBV9 and TRBJ2-2, reads DSGVTQTPKHLITATGQRVTLRCSPRSGDLSVYWYQQSLDQGLQFLIQYYNGEERAKGNILERFSAQQFPDLHSELNLSSLELGDSALYFCARGGTGELFFGEGSRLTVL.

The chain has TRBV28 and TRBJ2-5; 7 nucleotides agree with TRBD1. Germline CDR1 is MDHEN and CDR2 is SYDVKM. The trim removed 5 bases at V and 5 bases at J, leaving 8 bases unmatched. This CDR3 is 14 amino acids long. CDR3 in amino acids: CASSPRQGMETQYF. In nucleotides, the CDR3 is TGTGCCAGCAGTCCGAGACAGGGAATGGAGACCCAGTACTTC. Filled out from reference TRBV28 and TRBJ2-5, the complete variable domain reads DVKVTQSSRYLVKRTGEKVFLECVQDMDHENMFWYRQDPGLGLRLIYFSYDVKMKEKGDIPEGYSVSREKKERFSLILESASTNQTSMYLCASSPRQGMETQYFGPGTRLLVL.